These 4 T cell receptor beta chains came from one sample sequenced in a study of patients and donors after allogeneic stem cell transplantation (dated by TCRdb to the early 2020s). Receptor amplification or capture employed RT-PCR. Sequencing was carried out with a NextSeq 550. TCRdb applied fastp at Q25 and MiXCR to the public reads, then kept only in-frame beta chains. Rows with one shared CDR3 protein collapse into an entry with the most common genes and DNA. Across this sample there are 70,000 or so distinct CDR3 sequences, with roughly 29% seen only once. Around a quarter of the sample goes to the ten largest clones. Sequencing was done on a sample of blood, either unsorted or a sorted T cell fraction (not recorded which). Receptor source: a human donor who was either an allogeneic HSCT recipient or a stem cell or donor lymphocyte infusion donor (not recorded which). It is not recorded whose cells these are; they may come from a transplant donor.

The CDR3 sequence is CSARGAGGPYEQYF. The CDR3 coding sequence is TGCAGTGCTAGAGGGGCGGGAGGCCCCTACGAGCAGTACTTC. This sequence joins TRBV20-1 and TRBJ2-7; 8 positions match TRBD2. With V trimmed by 1 base and J by 2 bases, 4 bases remained unmatched. Germline CDR1 DFQATT, CDR2 SNEGSKA (reference sequence). This CDR3 has 14 residues.

This chain uses TRBV15 with TRBJ1-1, with unresolved D. Germline loops: CDR1 LNHNV, CDR2 YYDKDF (reference sequence). The CDR3 sequence is 15 residues long. The V end lost 4 bases, the J end lost 1 base, and 13 bases lay between the germline ends. CDR3 residues: CATSKRILENTEAFF. The CDR3 DNA follows: TGTGCCACCAGCAAACGGATCCTTGAGAACACTGAAGCTTTCTTT.

This clonotype was observed a few times. The J gene is TRBJ2-5, the V gene TRBV5-1, with 7 bases matching TRBD1. The junction had 0 bases not matched to a gene; V was cut back by 1 base and J by 3 bases. The CDR3 length is 13 residues. Germline CDR1 reads SGHRS; CDR2 reads YFSETQ. The CDR3, as DNA: TGCGCCAGCAGCTTGACAGGGGAAGAGACCCAGTACTTC. It specifies CASSLTGEETQYF.

The chain uses TRBV6-5 and TRBJ2-3; no definite D call. The V gene lost 0 bases and the J gene lost 0 bases, with 10 bases spanning the gap. The CDR3 is 16 amino acids. The V gene's germline CDR1 is MNHEY and CDR2 SVGAGI. In DNA, the CDR3 is TGTGCCAGCAGTTACTCGCTATCAAGAAGCACAGATACGCAGTATTTT. This sequence encodes CASSYSLSRSTDTQYF.